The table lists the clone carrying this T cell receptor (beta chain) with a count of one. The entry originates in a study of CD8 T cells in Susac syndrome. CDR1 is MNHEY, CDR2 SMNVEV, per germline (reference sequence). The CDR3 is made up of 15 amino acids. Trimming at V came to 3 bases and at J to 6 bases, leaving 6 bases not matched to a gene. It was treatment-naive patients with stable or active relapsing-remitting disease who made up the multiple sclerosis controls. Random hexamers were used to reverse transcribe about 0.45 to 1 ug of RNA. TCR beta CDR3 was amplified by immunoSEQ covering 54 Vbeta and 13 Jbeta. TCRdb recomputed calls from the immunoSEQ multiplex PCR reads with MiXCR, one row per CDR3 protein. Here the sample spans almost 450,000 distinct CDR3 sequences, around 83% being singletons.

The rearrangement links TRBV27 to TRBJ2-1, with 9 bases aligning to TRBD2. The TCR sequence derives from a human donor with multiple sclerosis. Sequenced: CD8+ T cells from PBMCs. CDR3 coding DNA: TGTGCCAGCAGTTTGCTAGCGGGACCGGCCAATGAGCAGTTCTTC. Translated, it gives CASSLLAGPANEQFF.